This T cell receptor (beta chain) is from a study of early T cells in non-severe SARS-CoV-2 infection. TCRdb reanalysed the 5' RACE reads using MiXCR and keeps one entry per CDR3 protein. Here the sample spans 25,000 to 30,000 distinct CDR3 sequences, more than 4% being singletons. This clonotype was counted ten times or more. Its antigen is unidentified. Study-level results: VDJdb-based matching was biased toward anti-spike CD8 responses and missed private and CD4 specificities.

CDR1 SGHDN and CDR2 FVKESK come from the germline V gene. The CDR3 runs to 16 residues. Trimming pared 0 bases from V and 5 bases from J, leaving 14 bases between. The rearrangement uses TRBV14 and TRBJ2-1, with D perhaps matching TRBD1 (5 bases). Sequenced input: whole blood. The origin of this receptor is an adult who was a healthcare worker with PCR-confirmed SARS-CoV-2 infection or an uninfected control (not recorded which). The CDR3 sequence is CASSQEQGGPDNEQFF. The CDR3 coding sequence is TGTGCCAGCAGCCAAGAGCAGGGCGGACCGGACAATGAGCAGTTCTTC.